The source of this T cell receptor (beta chain) is a study of blood T cell repertoires in COVID-19. Profiling relied on immunoSEQ multiplex PCR, and the TCRdb table lists in-frame clones only, not all of them. The sample holds under 250,000 clones, 80% to 90% seen once. In its sample, this clone was seen a few times. Other DNA sequences in the same sample also yield this CDR3. CDR3 length equals 13 residues. Trimming left V 3 bases short and J 5 bases short, with 8 bases between. CDR1 and CDR2 (germline): LNHDA, SQIVND (reference sequence). The chain combines TRBV19 with TRBJ2-1; D might be TRBD1 (5 bases). Sequencing was carried out using peripheral blood. This sequence originates from a man aged 50 or older with COVID-19, enrolled during active disease. This CDR3 reads CASSMGPNNEQFF. For the CDR3, the DNA is TGTGCCAGTAGTATGGGGCCAAACAATGAGCAGTTCTTC.